These 5 T cell receptor beta chains share one sample of origin, sequenced in a study of radiation and T cells in renal cell carcinoma. The time point was: blood 4 weeks post-SBRT, at nephrectomy. Treatment reported: 15 Gy SBRT to primary tumor, nephrectomy 4 weeks later. Here immunoSEQ multiplex PCR was the method, and the copy in TCRdb shows in-frame clones only, minus some. The table has 150,000 or so clones, less than 90% seen once. Sequencing was performed on blood, taken from a patient whose treatment included radiotherapy and nephrectomy. Source of these receptors: a woman between 50 and 59 years old with renal cell carcinoma.

Note on this clone: Other DNA sequences from this sample encode an identical CDR3 as well. The gene calls are TRBV9 and TRBJ1-2, with 8 bases that match TRBD1. The junction had 0 bases not matched to a gene; V was cut back by 0 bases and J by 2 bases. The germline V gene encodes CDR1 SGDLS and CDR2 YYNGEE. CDR3 size: 14 residues. The CDR3, as DNA: TGTGCCAGCAGCGTAGGACAGGGGAACTATGGCTACACCTTC. It yields the protein CASSVGQGNYGYTF. Full variable domain (outside the CDR3, taken from reference TRBV9 and TRBJ1-2): DSGVTQTPKHLITATGQRVTLRCSPRSGDLSVYWYQQSLDQGLQFLIQYYNGEERAKGNILERFSAQQFPDLHSELNLSSLELGDSALYFCASSVGQGNYGYTFGSGTRLTVV.

The chain carries TRBV30 and TRBJ2-7; 10 bases map to TRBD1. CDR1 GTSNPN and CDR2 SVGIG come from the germline V gene (reference sequence). Trimming took 2 bases from V and 7 from J; bases not matched to a gene: 8. This CDR3 is 14 amino acids long. The CDR3 DNA reads TGTGCCTGGAGTATAACGACAGGGGGCAGGGAGCAGTACTTC. It yields the protein CAWSITTGGREQYF.

This clone was found once. The gene calls are TRBV4-2 and TRBJ2-3, with 11 bases identical to TRBD2. This CDR3 has 14 amino acids. J lost 4 bases, V lost 5 bases, and 2 bases had no gene match. Germline CDR1 reads LGHNA; CDR2 reads YNFKEQ. The CDR3 DNA is TGTGCCAGCAGCGCGACTAGCGGGGCAGATACGCAGTATTTT. It encodes CASSATSGADTQYF.

This rearrangement joins TRBV5-4 to TRBJ1-1; 7 bases are a match to TRBD1. The CDR3 covers 15 residues. With V trimmed by 4 bases and J by 9 bases, 15 bases remained unmatched. Germline CDR1 SGHNT, CDR2 YYREEE (reference sequence). CDR3 DNA sequence: TGTGCCAGCAGCAAACAAGCCCAGGGGGAAGAGAAAGCTTTCTTT. Translation: CASSKQAQGEEKAFF.

The V and J genes are TRBV4-1 and TRBJ1-6; D is perhaps TRBD1 (6 bases). CDR1 is MGHRA, CDR2 YSYEKL, per germline. The CDR3 covers 18 residues. The V end was cut by 1 base, the J end by 7 bases, with 20 bases between. The CDR3 DNA follows: TGCGCCAGCAGCCAAGCCTCGGGCCTCGGGGGGCTGAATTCACCCCTCCACTTT. Encoded protein: CASSQASGLGGLNSPLHF.